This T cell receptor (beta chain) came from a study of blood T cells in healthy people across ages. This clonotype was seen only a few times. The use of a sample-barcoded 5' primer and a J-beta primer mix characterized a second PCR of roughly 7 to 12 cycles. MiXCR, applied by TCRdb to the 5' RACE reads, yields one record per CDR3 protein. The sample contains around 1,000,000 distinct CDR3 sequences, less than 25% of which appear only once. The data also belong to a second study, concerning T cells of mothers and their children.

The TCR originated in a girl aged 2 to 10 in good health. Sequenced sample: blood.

CDR3 DNA: TGTGCCAGCAGCAAACACCGACCTAAGGAGTATGGCTACACCTTC. As protein: CASSKHRPKEYGYTF. The chain carries TRBV11-2 and TRBJ1-2; D gene unclear. The germline gives CDR1 SGHAT, CDR2 FQNNGV. The V end lost 5 bases, the J end lost 5 bases, and 18 bases lay between the germline ends. CDR3 length: 15 amino acids.